Listed below are T cell receptor beta chains from one sample, sequenced in a study of T-cell reconstitution after alpha-beta-depleted transplantation in children. TCRdb re-derived calls from the PCR reads in MiXCR, one entry per CDR3 protein. The sample yields approximately 500,000 distinct CDR3 sequences, roughly 10% seen once. This specimen was PBMCs, taken before TCRalphabeta/CD19-depleted stem cell transplant. These receptors were obtained from a child aged 2 to 15 with inherited bone marrow failure, due to receive a stem cell transplant. Both conserved end residues are part of each CDR3. Each record gives: clone size, J gene, V gene, D gene, CDR3 protein, CDR3 DNA. The D gene is left open where the match is weak. Not every row has a clone size; where given, it reads once, few, many or a size class.

size: many
J: TRBJ2-7
V: TRBV4-2
D: NA
CDR3: CASSQDRRERYEQYF
DNA: TGTGCCAGCAGCCAAGATAGGAGGGAGCGGTACGAGCAGTACTTC

size: few
J: TRBJ2-1
V: TRBV20-1
D: TRBD2
CDR3: CSARVAGGEQFF
DNA: TGCAGTGCTAGGGTAGCGGGCGGTGAGCAGTTCTTC

size: many
J: TRBJ2-3
V: TRBV4-3
D: NA
CDR3: CASSRSSGETTDTQYF
DNA: TGCGCCAGCAGCCGAAGCTCAGGCGAGACCACAGATACGCAGTATTTT

size: many
J: TRBJ2-7
V: TRBV28
D: NA
CDR3: CASSLGREILEQYF
DNA: TGTGCCAGCAGTTTAGGCAGGGAAATTCTCGAGCAGTACTTC

size: few
J: TRBJ1-1
V: TRBV15
D: NA
CDR3: CATSRDPHSETEAFF
DNA: TGTGCCACCAGCAGAGATCCCCACAGTGAAACTGAAGCTTTCTTT

size: NA
J: TRBJ1-5
V: TRBV6-2/TRBV6-3
D: NA
CDR3: CASSPGQRWDQPQHF
DNA: TGTGCCAGCAGCCCCGGACAGCGATGGGATCAGCCCCAGCATTTT

size: many
J: TRBJ2-5
V: TRBV28
D: NA
CDR3: CASSLPMIFGALQETQYF
DNA: TGTGCCAGCAGTTTACCGATGATTTTCGGGGCACTCCAAGAGACCCAGTACTTC

size: many
J: TRBJ1-6
V: TRBV7-9
D: NA
CDR3: CASSLGAGDNSPLHF
DNA: TGTGCCAGCAGCTTAGGGGCAGGTGATAATTCACCCCTCCACTTT

size: NA
J: TRBJ2-7
V: TRBV20-1
D: TRBD2
CDR3: CSARAKGLAGRNEQYF
DNA: TGCAGTGCTAGAGCCAAAGGACTAGCGGGACGGAACGAGCAGTACTTC

size: many
J: TRBJ1-2
V: TRBV6-1
D: NA
CDR3: CASIRDTANYGYTF
DNA: TGTGCCAGCATACGGGACACCGCTAACTATGGCTACACCTTC

size: many
J: TRBJ2-2
V: TRBV4-1
D: NA
CDR3: CASSQRWALNTGELFF
DNA: TGCGCCAGCAGCCAAAGATGGGCTCTCAACACCGGGGAGCTGTTTTTT

size: few
J: TRBJ2-7
V: TRBV20-1
D: NA
CDR3: CSAGLVTGPYEQYF
DNA: TGCAGTGCTGGGTTAGTGACAGGACCCTACGAGCAGTACTTC

size: many
J: TRBJ2-6
V: TRBV5-1
D: NA
CDR3: CASSLQGSAGANVLTF
DNA: TGCGCCAGCAGCTTACAGGGAAGCGCTGGGGCCAACGTCCTGACTTTC

size: few
J: TRBJ2-3
V: TRBV2
D: TRBD2
CDR3: CASSALAGHTDTQYF
DNA: TGTGCCAGCAGTGCACTAGCGGGGCACACAGATACGCAGTATTTT

size: NA
J: TRBJ2-2
V: TRBV19
D: NA
CDR3: CASSTPQTKGPFNTGELFF
DNA: TGTGCCAGTAGTACCCCTCAGACCAAAGGTCCTTTCAACACCGGGGAGCTGTTTTTT

size: many
J: TRBJ1-2
V: TRBV3-1
D: NA
CDR3: CASSQLSGRHNYGYTF
DNA: TGTGCCAGCAGCCAACTATCCGGGCGGCATAACTATGGCTACACCTTC

size: many
J: TRBJ1-5
V: TRBV28
D: TRBD1
CDR3: CASSFERGRDQPQHF
DNA: TGTGCCAGCAGTTTTGAAAGGGGGCGCGATCAGCCCCAGCATTTT

size: many
J: TRBJ2-1
V: TRBV29-1
D: TRBD2
CDR3: CSVLSGGTQNEQFF
DNA: TGCAGCGTTCTCTCGGGAGGTACACAGAATGAGCAGTTCTTC

size: many
J: TRBJ1-2
V: TRBV5-6
D: TRBD1
CDR3: CASSFGDGQEVNGYTF
DNA: TGTGCCAGCAGCTTCGGTGACGGACAGGAAGTGAATGGCTACACCTTC